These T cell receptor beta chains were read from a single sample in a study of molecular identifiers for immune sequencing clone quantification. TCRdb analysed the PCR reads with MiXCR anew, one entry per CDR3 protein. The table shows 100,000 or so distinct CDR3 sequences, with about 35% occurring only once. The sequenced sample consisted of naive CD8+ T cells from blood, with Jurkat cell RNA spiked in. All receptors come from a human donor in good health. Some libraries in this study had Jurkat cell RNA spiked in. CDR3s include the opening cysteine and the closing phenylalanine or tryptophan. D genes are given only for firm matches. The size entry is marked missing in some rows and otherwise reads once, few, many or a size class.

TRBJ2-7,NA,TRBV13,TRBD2,CASSQTSGKAYEQYF,TGTGCCAGCAGCCAAACTAGCGGGAAGGCCTACGAGCAGTACTTC
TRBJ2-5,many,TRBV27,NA,CASSKVTQYF,TGTGCCAGCAGTAAGGTGACCCAGTACTTC
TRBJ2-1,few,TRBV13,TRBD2,CASSLMGAGGYNEQFF,TGTGCCAGCAGCTTAATGGGCGCGGGGGGATACAATGAGCAGTTCTTC
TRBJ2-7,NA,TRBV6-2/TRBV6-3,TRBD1,CASSYSLDRGYEQYF,TGTGCCAGCAGTTACTCGTTAGACAGGGGCTACGAGCAGTACTTC
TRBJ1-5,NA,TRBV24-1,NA,CATSVGGDFDLPQHF,TGTGCCACCAGTGTCGGGGGGGATTTTGATCTGCCCCAGCATTTT
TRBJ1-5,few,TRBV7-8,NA,CASSLGAGAPYNQPQHF,TGTGCCAGCAGCTTAGGGGCAGGGGCTCCCTACAATCAGCCCCAGCATTTT
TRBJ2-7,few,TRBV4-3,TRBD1,CASSQTLGTGPFREQYF,TGCGCCAGCAGCCAAACTCTCGGGACAGGGCCCTTCCGCGAGCAGTACTTC
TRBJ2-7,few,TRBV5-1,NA,CASSLVGTTYEQYF,TGCGCCAGCAGCTTGGTCGGGACGACCTACGAGCAGTACTTC
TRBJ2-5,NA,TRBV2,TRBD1,CASWKRLSGQGWQETQYF,TGTGCCAGCTGGAAAAGGTTGTCTGGACAGGGATGGCAAGAGACCCAGTACTTC
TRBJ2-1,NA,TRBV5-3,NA,CASSAQDTYNEQFF,TGTGCCAGCAGCGCACAAGACACCTACAATGAGCAGTTCTTC
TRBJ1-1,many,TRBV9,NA,CASSEEGALNTEAFF,TGTGCCAGCAGCGAAGAGGGAGCCTTGAACACTGAAGCTTTCTTT
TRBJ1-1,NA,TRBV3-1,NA,CASSDGSRGNTDAFF,TGTGCCAGCAGCGATGGGAGCAGGGGAAACACTGATGCTTTCTTT
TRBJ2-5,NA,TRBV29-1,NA,CSVEDRVQETQYF,TGCAGCGTTGAAGACAGGGTCCAAGAGACCCAGTACTTC
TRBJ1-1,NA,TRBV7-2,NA,CASSLRGALTEAFF,TGTGCCAGCAGCTTAAGGGGGGCATTGACTGAAGCTTTCTTT
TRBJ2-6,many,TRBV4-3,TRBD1,CASSQEGDRLGVGANVLTF,TGCGCCAGCAGCCAAGAAGGGGACAGGCTGGGTGTCGGGGCCAACGTCCTGACTTTC
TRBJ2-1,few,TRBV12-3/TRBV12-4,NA,CASSPIPVFPRGSSYNEQFF,TGTGCCAGCAGTCCTATCCCCGTTTTTCCGAGGGGAAGCTCCTACAATGAGCAGTTCTTC
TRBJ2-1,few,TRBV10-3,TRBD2,CAIISTVLAALSSYNEQFF,TGTGCCATCATCAGTACGGTCCTAGCGGCCCTGAGCTCCTACAATGAGCAGTTCTTC
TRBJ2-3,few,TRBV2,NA,CASEGGGRTRFNTQYF,TGTGCCAGCGAGGGAGGGGGCAGGACTAGGTTTAATACGCAGTATTTT
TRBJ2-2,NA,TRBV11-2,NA,CASSINLLTGELLF,TGTGCCAGCAGCATTAACTTGTTGACCGGGGAGCTGTTATTT
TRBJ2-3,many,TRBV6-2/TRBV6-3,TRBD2,CASSAPTSGLTDTQYF,TGTGCCAGCAGCGCCCCGACTAGCGGGCTCACAGATACGCAGTATTTT
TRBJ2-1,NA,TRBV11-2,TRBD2,CASSIVRGGYNEQFF,TGTGCCAGCAGCATAGTACGGGGAGGGTACAATGAGCAGTTCTTC
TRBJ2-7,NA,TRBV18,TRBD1,CASSTSRDRVYEQYF,TGTGCCAGCTCAACTTCCCGGGACAGGGTCTACGAGCAGTACTTC
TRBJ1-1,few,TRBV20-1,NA,CSARGRANTEAFF,TGCAGTGCTAGAGGCAGGGCGAACACTGAAGCTTTCTTT
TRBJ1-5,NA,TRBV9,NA,CASSPGGTNQPQHF,TGTGCCAGCAGCCCCGGGGGTACTAATCAGCCCCAGCATTTT